Below, 23 T cell receptor beta chains from the same sample are listed, as sequenced in a study of T-cell reconstitution after alpha-beta-depleted transplantation in children. Unique molecular identifiers were used to barcode this TCRbeta library. Each CDR3 protein is one row after TCRdb ran MiXCR on the PCR reads. The table shows almost 500,000 distinct CDR3 sequences, with 10% occurring only once. This specimen was PBMCs, taken before TCRalphabeta/CD19-depleted stem cell transplant. Receptor source: a child between 2 and 9 years old with inherited bone marrow failure, due to receive a stem cell transplant.

Worth noting for this clonotype: Sequence at one end of the junction differs from germline and may be a read error. V is TRBV3-1 and J is TRBJ2-5; a possible D gene is TRBD1 (5 bases). The CDR3 has 19 residues. Germline V gene data show CDR1 as LGHDT and CDR2 as YNNKEL (reference sequence). CDR3 sequence reads: CTSSSPIDEAGLNQETQYF. CDR3 coding DNA: TGTACCAGCAGCTCACCCATCGATGAGGCAGGGCTAAACCAAGAGACCCAGTACTTC.

In this sample, this clonotype turned up many times. This chain connects TRBV2 to TRBJ1-4; 9 bases map to TRBD1. J was trimmed by 4 bases and V by 6 bases; bases with no gene match: 12. The length of the CDR3 is 17 residues. Germline CDR1 is SNHLY and CDR2 is FYNNEI. The DNA for the CDR3 is TGTGCCAGCAGCCGGGACAGGGCTAAGCGGGGTAATGAAAAACTGTTTTTT. Residues: CASSRDRAKRGNEKLFF.

This clonotype was counted only a few times. The chain links TRBV6-5 to TRBJ2-7; D gene unclear. Germline V gives CDR1 MNHEY, CDR2 SVGAGI. V was clipped by 0 bases and J by 0 bases, with 6 bases between them. The CDR3 length is 14 residues. Here the CDR3 reads CASSYSKGSYEQYF. CDR3 bases: TGTGCCAGCAGTTACTCGAAGGGCTCCTACGAGCAGTACTTC.

Only a few counts were recorded for this clonotype. This rearrangement joins TRBV7-8 to TRBJ1-3; 7 nucleotides line up with TRBD1. Germline loops: CDR1 SGHVS, CDR2 FQNEAQ. Losses at the gene ends were 5 bases for V and 0 bases for J; bases not matched to a gene: 19. The CDR3 runs to 20 residues. CDR3 in DNA: TGTGCCAGCAGCCCCGATACCCTCTCAACAGGGGAATACTCTGGAAACACCATATATTTT. Protein product: CASSPDTLSTGEYSGNTIYF.

This clonotype has ten or more counts. The chain couples TRBV24-1 to TRBJ2-1; 8 nucleotides line up with TRBD2. The CDR3 totals 17 residues. The V and J ends lost 4 bases and 4 bases, in that order; junction bases with no gene match: 11. Per germline, CDR1 KGHDR and CDR2 SFDVKD. CDR3 region: CATSDPRGAGEYNEQFF. CDR3 nucleotides: TGTGCCACCAGTGACCCGAGGGGAGCGGGAGAGTACAATGAGCAGTTCTTC.

This clonotype was picked up many times. This CDR3 is CASSVSYRGGGTDTQYF. CDR3 nucleotides: TGTGCCAGCAGCGTATCCTACAGGGGCGGCGGGACAGATACGCAGTATTTT. This chain links TRBV9 with TRBJ2-3, with 7 bases that match TRBD1. V was pared by 1 base and J by 3 bases, with 11 bases of the junction left unmatched. The CDR3 runs 17 residues. CDR1 is SGDLS, CDR2 YYNGEE, per germline.

This clonotype was observed many times. This chain uses TRBV29-1 with TRBJ2-7, with a possible D match to TRBD2 (7 bases). Trimming took 7 bases from V and 2 from J, leaving 12 bases between them. This CDR3 is built from 12 residues. Germline-derived CDR1 and CDR2 are SQVTM and ANQGSEA. As DNA, the CDR3 is TGCAGCGGCCGAGGGGGGGCCTACGAGCAGTACTTC. Protein: CSGRGGAYEQYF.

Many counts were recorded for this clonotype. This chain joins TRBV7-2 and TRBJ2-1, with TRBD2 identical over 10 bases. From germline, CDR1 is SGHTA and CDR2 FQGNSA. CDR3 length: 17 residues. V shed 2 bases, J shed 4 bases, and the junction held 8 bases outside the gene matches. The DNA for the CDR3 is TGTGCCAGCAGCTTATATGGACTAGCGGACTTTTACAATGAGCAGTTCTTC. It is translated as CASSLYGLADFYNEQFF.

This clonotype was seen a few times. The chain carries TRBV5-1 and TRBJ1-2; D is possibly TRBD1 (5 bases). The V and J ends lost 1 base and 8 bases respectively, with 18 bases between them. This CDR3 contains 15 residues. CDR1 is SGHRS, CDR2 YFSETQ, per germline. The CDR3 DNA follows: TGCGCCAGCAGCTTGAGTTCCAGGGCGTTTGGCGGCTACACCTTC. Translating it yields CASSLSSRAFGGYTF.

This clonotype was observed at least ten times. The V and J genes are TRBV20-1 and TRBJ2-1; maybe TRBD1 (5 bases). This CDR3 contains 16 residues. Germline assignment: CDR1 DFQATT and CDR2 SNEGSKA (reference sequence). The V gene lost 4 bases and the J gene lost 4 bases, with 20 bases spanning the gap. The CDR3 spells CSAIPLDTELYNEQFF. CDR3 DNA: TGCAGTGCTATTCCCCTGGACACGGAACTTTACAATGAGCAGTTCTTC.

This clonotype was seen ten or more times. The chain uses TRBV7-2 and TRBJ2-7; 7 bases fit TRBD1. The ends lost 5 bases at V and 4 bases at J; junction bases unmatched: 5. From germline, CDR1 is SGHTA and CDR2 FQGNSA. The CDR3 runs 13 residues. This CDR3 reads CASSTGTVYEQYF. DNA for the CDR3: TGTGCCAGCAGCACAGGGACAGTGTACGAGCAGTACTTC.

Ten or more counts support this clonotype. The chain links TRBV4-3 to TRBJ2-2; weak D call: TRBD2 (5 bases). CDR1 and CDR2 (germline): LGHNA, YSLEER. The V gene lost 1 base and the J gene lost 2 bases, with 20 bases spanning the gap. The CDR3 has 19 residues. The CDR3 nucleotides read TGCGCCAGCAGCCAAGTATTTTGGACTGAGATCTCAAACACCGGGGAGCTGTTTTTT. It specifies CASSQVFWTEISNTGELFF.

The sample holds many counts of this clonotype. The chain links TRBV20-1 to TRBJ2-2; 9 positions match TRBD1. This CDR3 has 14 amino acids. Trimming at V came to 5 bases and at J to 6 bases, leaving 7 bases not matched to a gene. Germline values: CDR1 DFQATT, CDR2 SNEGSKA (reference sequence). The CDR3 reads CSASRTGAAGELFF. The CDR3 DNA follows: TGCAGTGCTTCCCGGACAGGGGCGGCCGGGGAGCTGTTTTTT.

This clonotype was found many times. The CDR3, as DNA: TGTGCCAGCAGTTCGTGGGGCGCCTGGACTGAAGCTTTCTTT. Protein sequence: CASSSWGAWTEAFF. The chain recombines TRBV28 with TRBJ1-1, with D maybe TRBD1 (5 bases). Germline-derived CDR1 and CDR2 are MDHEN and SYDVKM. There are 14 residues in the CDR3. Trimming shortened V by 4 bases and J by 5 bases, and 14 bases separated the two germline ends.

In its sample, this clonotype was seen many times. The rearrangement joins TRBV5-1 to TRBJ2-7; 13 bases map to TRBD2. The CDR3 contains 15 residues. Germline CDR1 reads SGHRS; CDR2 reads YFSETQ. J lost 3 bases, V lost 4 bases, and 4 bases had no gene match. CDR3: CASSPGLAGFYEQYF. The CDR3 region has the DNA TGCGCCAGCAGCCCGGGACTAGCGGGATTCTACGAGCAGTACTTC.

This clonotype was detected ten times or more. The chain uses TRBV7-2 and TRBJ2-7; D perhaps matches TRBD1 (5 bases). The CDR3 totals 16 residues. Trimming removed 5 bases at V and 3 bases at J, with 20 bases between. Germline V lookup: CDR1 SGHTA, CDR2 FQGNSA. The CDR3 bases are TGTGCCAGCAGCGAGATGACGGTCAGGGTTCACTACGAGCAGTACTTC. Translation gives CASSEMTVRVHYEQYF.

This chain links TRBV2 with TRBJ1-6; D remains ambiguous. The CDR3 is 16 residues long. Germline-derived CDR1 and CDR2 are SNHLY and FYNNEI. Trimming took 7 bases from V and 8 from J, leaving 21 bases between them. CDR3 sequence reads: CASTSSRHSIDSPLHF. The CDR3 coding sequence is TGTGCCAGCACGTCTAGTCGGCATTCCATAGATTCACCCCTCCACTTT. Filled out from reference TRBV2 and TRBJ1-6, the complete variable domain reads EPEVTQTPSHQVTQMGQEVILRCVPISNHLYFYWYRQILGQKVEFLVSFYNNEISEKSEIFDDQFSVERPDGSNFTLKIRSTKLEDSAMYFCASTSSRHSIDSPLHFGNGTRLTVT.

This clonotype has a handful of counts. The rearrangement links TRBV4-2 to TRBJ1-3; D is ambiguous. The CDR3 covers 16 residues. Germline V CDR1 and CDR2: LGHNA, YNFKEQ. V shed 0 bases and J shed 0 bases, with 9 bases lying between them. The CDR3 nucleotides are TGTGCCAGCAGCCAAGATCCCCGGGTCTCTGGAAACACCATATATTTT. Amino acids: CASSQDPRVSGNTIYF.

This clonotype has only a few counts. This chain joins TRBV4-2 and TRBJ2-1; TRBD2 matches 14 bases. The CDR3 is made up of 16 amino acids. The ends lost 3 bases at V and 9 bases at J; junction bases unmatched: 7. Germline CDR1 reads LGHNA; CDR2 reads YNFKEQ. CDR3 sequence (DNA): TGTGCCAGCAGCCAGGAGACTAGCGGGAGGGCCGGTGAGCAGTTCTTC. Translation: CASSQETSGRAGEQFF.

This clonotype was found many times. V gene TRBV5-1 combines with J gene TRBJ1-5; D is possibly TRBD1 (5 bases). The CDR3 sequence is 14 residues long. V gave up 1 base and J gave up 7 bases, with 12 bases separating them. CDR1 is SGHRS, CDR2 YFSETQ, per germline. The CDR3 sequence is CASSLSGAGQPQHF. The DNA for the CDR3 is TGCGCCAGCAGCTTGAGCGGGGCTGGGCAGCCCCAGCATTTT.

This clonotype was recorded at least ten times. The chain employs TRBV15 and TRBJ2-7; 10 bases line up with TRBD2. The CDR3 spans 16 residues. The V gene end was trimmed by 2 bases and the J gene end by 5 bases; junction bases not matched to a gene: 9. Germline V lookup: CDR1 LNHNV, CDR2 YYDKDF (reference sequence). The DNA of the CDR3 is TGTGCCACCAGCAGACCTAATAGCGGGAGGAGGAACGAGCAGTACTTC. Its translation is CATSRPNSGRRNEQYF.

This clonotype showed up many times. The J gene is TRBJ2-2, the V gene TRBV4-3, with 11 nucleotides matching TRBD2. The length of the CDR3 is 18 residues. V shed 1 base and J 5 bases; nucleotides not matched to a gene: 9. Germline V gene data show CDR1 as LGHNA and CDR2 as YSLEER. The CDR3 here is CASSQGHLAGGGTGELFF. In DNA, the CDR3 is TGCGCCAGCAGCCAAGGTCATCTAGCGGGAGGAGGGACCGGGGAGCTGTTTTTT.

This sequence joins TRBV7-2 and TRBJ2-1, with TRBD2 matching 8 bases. With V trimmed by 5 bases and J by 1 base, 4 bases remained unmatched. The CDR3 length is 15 residues. Germline CDR1 SGHTA, CDR2 FQGNSA. DNA for the CDR3: TGTGCCAGCAGCACTAGCGGCCATTCCTACAATGAGCAGTTCTTC. Translated, it gives CASSTSGHSYNEQFF.